The 17 T cell receptor beta chains below come from one sample, sequenced in a study of blood T cells in healthy people across ages. The authors ran a second PCR of 7 to 11 cycles using a sample-barcoded 5' primer and a J-beta primer mix. From the 5' RACE reads, TCRdb called clonotypes with MiXCR, one entry per CDR3 protein. The table lists about 1.6 million distinct CDR3 sequences, roughly 32% of them singletons. Sequenced material: blood. These receptors all come from a young woman in good health.

Remarks on this clonotype: Relative to the germline gene, one junction end is altered; a read error may explain this. The chain employs TRBV6-5 and TRBJ2-5, with 9 bases identical to TRBD2. The tail of the sequence fits TRBJ2-7 better, so the J call may be wrong. CDR1 is MNHEY, CDR2 SVGAGI, per germline. The CDR3 spans 17 residues. CDR3 in amino acids: CASSDSKKRGVSYEQYF. CDR3 bases: TGTGCCAGCAGTGACTCCAAGAAGCGGGGGGTTAGCTACGAGCAGTACTTC.

This clonotype was picked up a small number of times. The chain joins TRBV20-1 to TRBJ1-2; D gene uncertain. V lost 5 bases to trimming and J lost 3 bases, with 10 bases between them. The CDR3 runs to 12 residues. The germline V gene has CDR1 DFQATT and CDR2 SNEGSKA (reference sequence). CDR3 residues: CSAQDQDYGYTF. The CDR3 nucleotides are TGCAGTGCTCAAGACCAGGACTATGGCTACACCTTC.

This rearrangement joins TRBV2 to TRBJ2-5; D possibly uses TRBD1 or TRBD2 (6 bases each). V lost 7 bases and J lost 11, with 17 bases in between. This CDR3 region has 12 residues. Per germline, CDR1 SNHLY and CDR2 FYNNEI. In DNA form, the CDR3 reads TGTGCCAGCACCGAGTGGGGGGCCAGACAGTACTTC. It yields the protein CASTEWGARQYF.

The chain is built from TRBV5-1 and TRBJ2-5; possible D gene TRBD1, 6 bases. The germline V gene encodes CDR1 SGHRS and CDR2 YFSETQ. The CDR3 consists of 15 residues. Trimming stripped 1 base from V and 4 bases from J, with 14 bases between. The CDR3 loop reads CASSLTVGRGETQYF. Written as DNA, the CDR3 is TGCGCCAGCAGCTTGACCGTCGGCAGGGGAGAGACCCAGTACTTC.

V and J are TRBV7-8 and TRBJ2-6, with D perhaps matching TRBD1 or TRBD2 (5 bases each). The CDR3 length is 21 residues. Germline assignment: CDR1 SGHVS and CDR2 FQNEAQ. Trimming stripped 4 bases from V and 0 bases from J, with 25 bases between. The CDR3 sequence: CASSSPPAARGPRSGANVLTF. CDR3 nucleotide sequence: TGTGCCAGCAGCTCCCCGCCGGCAGCGAGGGGACCTCGCTCTGGGGCCAACGTCCTGACTTTC.

The chain employs TRBV12-3 or TRBV12-4 and TRBJ2-3, with D perhaps assigned TRBD1 or TRBD2 (5 bases each). The CDR3 covers 14 residues. Deletions cut 5 bases from V and 4 bases from J, with 13 bases between. Here the CDR3 reads CASSPDGAADTQYF. CDR3 nucleotides: TGTGCCAGCAGTCCGGACGGGGCGGCAGATACGCAGTATTTT.

This clonotype was recorded at least ten times. The rearrangement links TRBV7-2 to TRBJ2-3, with a tentative D call TRBD2 (5 bases). The V gene lost 5 bases and the J gene lost 4 bases, with 10 bases spanning the gap. Germline assignment: CDR1 SGHTA and CDR2 FQGNSA. The CDR3 totals 13 residues. The CDR3 DNA reads as TGTGCCAGCAGCATCCTTAGCGCAGATACGCAGTATTTT. Translated: CASSILSADTQYF.

This clonotype was detected many times. J is TRBJ1-2 and V is TRBV20-1; TRBD1 is a possible D gene (5 bases). The CDR3 covers 15 residues. V was clipped by 3 bases and J by 4 bases, with 18 bases between them. Germline values: CDR1 DFQATT, CDR2 SNEGSKA (reference sequence). The CDR3 bases are TGCAGTGCTAGTGGTACAGAAGGGACTAGCTATGGCTACACCTTC. It translates to CSASGTEGTSYGYTF.

This clonotype has ten or more counts. The chain employs TRBV20-1 and TRBJ2-7; 11 bases map to TRBD2. The CDR3 is 13 amino acids. Germline loops: CDR1 DFQATT, CDR2 SNEGSKA (reference sequence). V lost 6 bases, J lost 3 bases, and 4 bases stayed unmatched. The CDR3 bases are TGCAGTGCAACCGGGACTAGCGGCTACGAGCAGTACTTC. Translation gives CSATGTSGYEQYF.

In its sample, this clonotype was seen many times. This rearrangement joins TRBV20-1 to TRBJ2-5, with D perhaps TRBD2 (6 bases). Trimming took 5 bases from V and 2 from J, leaving 9 bases between them. CDR3 length equals 12 residues. Germline loops: CDR1 DFQATT, CDR2 SNEGSKA (reference sequence). CDR3 in DNA: TGCAGTGCTCCGACTAGTCAAGAGACCCAGTACTTC. Amino acid sequence: CSAPTSQETQYF.

In DNA form, the CDR3 reads TGTGCCAGCAGCCAAGAACCGGGACTAGTCGGTACGCAGTATTTT. It translates to CASSQEPGLVGTQYF. The chain carries TRBV3-1 and TRBJ2-3, with 8 bases fitting TRBD2. Germline values: CDR1 LGHDT, CDR2 YNNKEL (reference sequence). There are 15 residues in the CDR3. V was pared by 0 bases and J by 8 bases, with 7 bases of the junction left unmatched.

The chain links TRBV21-1 to TRBJ2-4; the table's D call, TRBD1, was not checked against the DNA. TRBV21-1 is termed a pseudogene. There are 17 residues in the CDR3. The CDR3 DNA reads TGTGCCAACAGCAAAGACCCTGGGACACTAGCCAAAAACATTCAGTACTTC. Amino acid sequence: CANSKDPGTLAKNIQYF.

The chain joins TRBV24-1 to TRBJ2-1, with D perhaps matching TRBD2 (6 bases). With 3 bases removed from V and 10 bases from J, the gap between germline ends came to 12 bases. In germline, CDR1 is KGHDR, CDR2 SFDVKD. CDR3 length: 13 amino acids. The CDR3 coding sequence is TGTGCCACCAGTGATACGAGCGGAGGGGAGCAGTTCTTC. Its protein is CATSDTSGGEQFF.

V is TRBV18 and J is TRBJ2-1; D tentatively reads TRBD1 or TRBD2 (5 bases each). The CDR3 is 14 amino acids. Per the germline V gene, CDR1 is KGHSH and CDR2 is LQKENI. Between the trimmed V and J ends, which lost 3 bases and 3 bases, there was a span of 9 bases. Here the CDR3 reads CASSPSGHYNEQFF. CDR3 sequence (DNA): TGTGCCAGCTCACCGAGCGGACACTACAATGAGCAGTTCTTC.

In this sample, this clonotype turned up a few times. V usage is TRBV10-2 and J usage is TRBJ2-5; D is perhaps TRBD1 or TRBD2 (5 bases each). Per germline, CDR1 WSHSY and CDR2 SAAADI. CDR3 length: 15 amino acids. V lost 9 bases and J 4 bases, leaving 21 bases between the germline ends. CDR3 bases: TGCGCCAGTCGAGAGGGGTTTAGGAGCCTAGAGACCCAGTACTTC. Protein product: CASREGFRSLETQYF.

The CDR3 loop reads CASSPSIAARTDTQYF. The CDR3 DNA reads TGTGCCAGCAGCCCCTCTATAGCGGCTAGAACAGATACGCAGTATTTT. This sequence joins TRBV7-2 and TRBJ2-3; tentative D call: TRBD2 (6 bases). The CDR3 consists of 16 residues. Deletions cut 5 bases from V and 3 bases from J, with 18 bases between. Germline CDR1 reads SGHTA; CDR2 reads FQGNSA. The full variable domain, completed using reference TRBV7-2 and TRBJ2-3, is GAGVSQSPSNKVTEKGKDVELRCDPISGHTALYWYRQSLGQGLEFLIYFQGNSAPDKSGLPSDRFSAERTGGSVSTLTIQRTQQEDSAVYLCASSPSIAARTDTQYFGPGTRLTVL.

The rearrangement joins TRBV7-9 to TRBJ2-2; D remains ambiguous. The germline CDR1 and CDR2 sequences are SEHNR and FQNEAQ (reference sequence). The V and J ends lost 7 bases and 3 bases respectively, with 15 bases between them. This CDR3 has 15 residues. The CDR3 bases are TGTGCCAGCAACGAAGGACGGATATACACCGGGGAGCTGTTTTTT. Residues: CASNEGRIYTGELFF.